This record covers a single T cell receptor (beta chain). The antigen is not known. These data originate in a study of post-analysis software for immune sequencing data. Across the whole study: Relapsing-remitting, secondary progressive and progressive-relapsing forms of multiple sclerosis all featured among disease courses.

Whole-study results and caveats: TRBV5-6, TRBV5-1 and TRBV20-1 were among roughly five TRBV segments more frequent in patients than controls. F measure clustering grouped samples strongly by preparation batch. In multiple sclerosis, normalized Chao1 diversity was significantly below that of controls.

Included in the TCR beta cDNA libraries were unique molecular identifiers. The yield from about 1 to 10 million T cells was 500,000 or so cDNA molecules in total. MiXCR, run by TCRdb on the PCR reads, gives a single entry per CDR3 protein. The data show roughly 800,000 distinct CDR3 sequences, about 45% seen once. Trimming took 3 bases from V and 1 from J, leaving 10 bases between them. The CDR3 is made up of 14 amino acids. This clonotype originated in a girl under 18 with multiple sclerosis. The sample comprised blood. The V gene is TRBV12-3 or TRBV12-4, the J gene TRBJ2-7; the D gene is possibly TRBD1 (6 bases). The CDR3 nucleotides are TGTGCCAGCAGTTTGGGACAAAAATCCTACGAGCAGTACTTC. This gives the protein CASSLGQKSYEQYF.